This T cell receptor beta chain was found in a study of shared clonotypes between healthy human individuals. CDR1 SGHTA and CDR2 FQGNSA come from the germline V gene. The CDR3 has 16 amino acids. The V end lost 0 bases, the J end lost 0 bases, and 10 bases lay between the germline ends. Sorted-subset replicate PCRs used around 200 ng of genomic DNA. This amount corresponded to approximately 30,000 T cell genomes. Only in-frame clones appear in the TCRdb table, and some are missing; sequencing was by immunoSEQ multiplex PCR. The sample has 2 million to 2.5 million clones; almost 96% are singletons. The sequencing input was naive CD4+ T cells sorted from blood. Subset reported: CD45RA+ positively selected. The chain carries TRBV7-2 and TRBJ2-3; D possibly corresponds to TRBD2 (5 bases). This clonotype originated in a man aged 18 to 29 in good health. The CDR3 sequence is CASSLAPGSSTDTQYF. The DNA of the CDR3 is TGTGCCAGCAGCTTAGCCCCGGGGTCTAGCACAGATACGCAGTATTTT.